A selection of T cell receptor beta chains follows, all from one sample in a study of cytomegalovirus exposure and HLA in healthy donors. Produced via immunoSEQ multiplex PCR; TCRdb's table is partial and in-frame only. The sample lists about 80,000 clones, approximately 60% seen once, with 4% to 4.5% in the top ten. Sequencing used PBMCs. Receptor source: a male donor in good health and CMV-seropositive. CDR3s include the opening cysteine and the closing phenylalanine or tryptophan. A D gene is named only where the DNA matches it firmly. A clone size is listed for some rows: how often the clone was seen (once, few, many), or a class if it is expanded.

J gene	clone size	D gene	V gene	CDR3 protein	CDR3 DNA
TRBJ2-7	NA	TRBD2	TRBV19	CASSWGGAYEQYF	TGTGCCAGTAGTTGGGGGGGGGCCTACGAGCAGTACTTC
TRBJ1-1	NA	TRBD1	TRBV9	CASSVGPVTGGRAEAFF	TGTGCCAGCAGCGTAGGACCCGTAACAGGGGGCCGGGCTGAAGCTTTCTTT
TRBJ2-3	NA	NA	TRBV28	CASRPGGQPGTDTQYF	TGTGCCAGCAGACCCGGCGGACAGCCCGGCACAGATACGCAGTATTTT
TRBJ2-4	once	NA	TRBV27	CASSGGAKNIQYF	TGTGCCAGCAGCGGGGGAGCCAAAAACATTCAGTACTTC
TRBJ2-7	NA	TRBD2	TRBV5-1	CASSLDPAGGLNEQYF	TGCGCCAGCAGCTTGGACCCAGCGGGAGGGTTAAACGAGCAGTACTTC
TRBJ1-1	NA	NA	TRBV25-1	CASSASGRVRRAFF	TGTGCCAGCAGTGCATCAGGAAGAGTTCGAAGAGCTTTCTTT
TRBJ2-1	NA	TRBD2	TRBV6-5	CASSPGTSVNNEQFF	TGTGCCAGCAGTCCAGGGACTAGCGTTAACAATGAGCAGTTCTTC
TRBJ2-5	once	NA	TRBV2	CASSEAVQETQYF	TGTGCCAGCAGTGAAGCCGTCCAAGAGACCCAGTACTTC
TRBJ2-3	NA	NA	TRBV6-5	CASSPSSSLDTQYF	TGTGCCAGCAGTCCCTCCAGTAGCCTAGATACGCAGTATTTT
TRBJ2-5	NA	NA	TRBV10-3	CAISIPGLQETQYF	TGTGCCATCAGTATACCGGGACTGCAAGAGACCCAGTACTTC
TRBJ2-7	NA	NA	TRBV19	CASSIGTAPGEQYF	TGTGCCAGTAGTATAGGGACAGCGCCGGGGGAGCAGTACTTC
TRBJ2-5	few	TRBD2	TRBV30	CAWERGGIQETQYF	TGTGCCTGGGAACGGGGGGGCATTCAAGAGACCCAGTACTTC
TRBJ2-7	NA	NA	TRBV7-6	CASSPGGTSYEQYF	TGTGCCAGCAGCCCAGGTGGCACTAGTTACGAGCAGTACTTC
TRBJ1-3	once	TRBD1	TRBV15	CATSRRNRGKGNTIYF	TGTGCCACCAGCAGAAGGAACAGGGGAAAGGGAAACACCATATATTTT
TRBJ2-1	NA	NA	TRBV7-8	CASSPEATSRYNEQFF	TGTGCCAGCAGCCCGGAGGCCACTAGCAGGTACAATGAGCAGTTCTTC
TRBJ1-5	NA	TRBD1	TRBV27	CASSFGTASQHF	TGTGCCAGCAGTTTTGGGACAGCCTCCCAGCATTTT
TRBJ2-1	NA	NA	TRBV6-5	CASSYSRVTEQFF	TGTGCCAGCAGTTACTCGAGAGTAACTGAGCAGTTCTTC
TRBJ2-7	NA	TRBD1	TRBV19	CASSTSRQGAPNEQYF	TGTGCCAGTAGTACCTCAAGACAGGGGGCCCCGAACGAGCAGTACTTC
TRBJ2-6	NA	TRBD1	TRBV19	CASNWAGGLRSSGANVLTF	TGTGCCAGTAATTGGGCAGGGGGCCTTCGCAGCTCTGGGGCCAACGTCCTGACTTTC
TRBJ1-1	NA	NA	TRBV2	CASSEWSGNTEAFF	TGTGCCAGCAGTGAATGGTCGGGGAACACTGAAGCTTTCTTT
TRBJ2-7	NA	NA	TRBV7-6	CASSLISGGGSAYEQYF	TGTGCCAGCAGCTTGATTAGTGGGGGGGGCTCCGCCTACGAGCAGTACTTC
TRBJ2-2	few	NA	TRBV10-3	CAISEASSTGELFF	TGTGCCATCAGTGAGGCCTCTAGCACCGGGGAGCTGTTTTTT
TRBJ1-1	NA	NA	TRBV2	CASSRPFSTGNTEAFF	TGTGCCAGCAGTCGACCCTTTTCGACAGGGAACACTGAAGCTTTCTTT
TRBJ2-7	NA	NA	TRBV6-1	CASSESASLGDEQYF	TGTGCCAGCAGTGAATCTGCTAGCCTCGGAGACGAGCAGTACTTC
TRBJ1-1	NA	TRBD1	TRBV11-1	CASRKQGIEGTEAFF	TGTGCCAGCAGAAAACAGGGGATCGAAGGCACTGAAGCTTTCTTT
TRBJ2-3	NA	NA	TRBV7-3	CASSLIGSTTDTQYF	TGTGCCAGCAGCTTAATCGGGTCTACCACAGATACGCAGTATTTT
TRBJ2-1	NA	TRBD2	TRBV28	CASSFPSGGHNEQFF	TGTGCCAGCAGTTTCCCTAGCGGGGGTCACAATGAGCAGTTCTTC
TRBJ1-1	NA	TRBD1	TRBV7-3	CASSWTGRSEAFF	TGTGCCAGCAGCTGGACAGGGCGTTCTGAAGCTTTCTTT
TRBJ1-5	NA	NA	TRBV7-2	CASSLEGGNQPQHF	TGTGCCAGCAGCTTAGAAGGGGGCAATCAGCCCCAGCATTTT
TRBJ1-1	NA	TRBD1	TRBV7-9	CASSSPGGGGNTEAFF	TGTGCCAGCAGCTCCCCAGGGGGCGGGGGGAACACTGAAGCTTTCTTT
TRBJ2-7	NA	NA	TRBV18	CASSPKEGGEQYF	TGTGCCAGCTCCCCCAAGGAGGGAGGCGAGCAGTACTTC
TRBJ1-1	NA	TRBD1	TRBV28	CASSQGTAPEAFF	TGTGCCAGCAGCCAAGGGACAGCCCCTGAAGCTTTCTTT
TRBJ2-4	few	NA	TRBV2	CASSEAGTGTPKVQYF	TGTGCCAGCAGTGAAGCCGGCACCGGGACTCCTAAGGTTCAGTACTTC
TRBJ2-4	NA	TRBD2	TRBV28	CASSSATSGGLNIQYF	TGTGCCAGCAGTTCCGCGACTAGCGGGGGGCTAAACATTCAGTACTTC
TRBJ1-5	NA	NA	TRBV5-4	CASSLAGERQPQHF	TGTGCCAGCAGCTTGGCCGGGGAGAGACAGCCCCAGCATTTT
TRBJ2-7	NA	TRBD1	TRBV7-2	CASSLVPGQGSGYEQYF	TGTGCCAGCAGCTTAGTCCCGGGACAGGGATCTGGCTACGAGCAGTACTTC
TRBJ2-7	NA	TRBD1	TRBV28	CASSLASTGKQYF	TGTGCCAGCAGTCTAGCCTCGACAGGGAAGCAGTACTTC
TRBJ1-1	NA	NA	TRBV18	CASSPGWGGTTEAFF	TGTGCCAGCTCCCCCGGGTGGGGGGGAACCACTGAAGCTTTCTTT
TRBJ2-3	NA	NA	TRBV7-3	CASSLLAHRTDTQYF	TGTGCCAGCAGCTTACTGGCTCACCGCACAGATACGCAGTATTTT
TRBJ1-2	NA	TRBD1	TRBV28	CASSPHPTGAPRGYTF	TGTGCCAGCAGTCCGCACCCGACAGGGGCCCCTCGGGGCTACACCTTC
TRBJ2-7	NA	TRBD1	TRBV10-3	CAITPLPDRSHEQYF	TGTGCCATCACCCCCCTACCGGACAGGAGCCACGAGCAGTACTTC
TRBJ2-7	NA	NA	TRBV30	CAWSDGGKYEQYF	TGTGCCTGGAGTGATGGCGGGAAGTACGAGCAGTACTTC
TRBJ2-3	NA	TRBD2	TRBV28	CASGTSGATDTQYF	TGTGCCAGCGGGACTAGCGGAGCCACAGATACGCAGTATTTT
TRBJ1-1	NA	TRBD1	TRBV27	CASSLGQGAFTEAFF	TGTGCCAGCAGTTTAGGACAGGGGGCATTCACTGAAGCTTTCTTT
TRBJ2-1	NA	NA	TRBV7-8	CASSINNEQFF	TGTGCCAGCAGCATCAACAATGAGCAGTTCTTC